The entry below describes one TCR beta chain. The data were obtained in a study of blood T cell repertoires in COVID-19. Study background: The United States, Italy and Spain provided the acute and convalescent COVID-19 samples. PBMCs, B-cell-depleted T cells, or T cells were the source of the cDNA or gDNA that made up the material.

Trimming took 10 bases from V and 0 from J; bases not matched to a gene: 7. CDR3 length: 15 amino acids. Germline V gene sequence: CDR1 LNHDA, CDR2 SQIVND (reference sequence). Original methodology: From reference gene primer amplification, estimates of nucleated cell counts were derived. The method was immunoSEQ multiplex PCR; TCRdb's version includes in-frame clones alone and lacks a portion of them. The V and J calls and the clone size are those of that table, but D and trimming were determined from the DNA. The profile shows about 330,000 clones, more than 70% of them singletons. The sequenced sample consisted of peripheral blood. The source is a young man who had recovered from COVID-19. The rearrangement links TRBV19 to TRBJ2-1; 9 bases map to TRBD2. The CDR3 nucleotides are TGTGCCACCAAGATGCGGGGGGGCTCCTACAATGAGCAGTTCTTC. Its protein is CATKMRGGSYNEQFF.